The 23 T cell receptor beta chains listed next were all sequenced from one sample in a study of OX40 agonist ivuxolimab in advanced cancers. Method: immunoSEQ multiplex PCR; TCRdb's copy keeps in-frame clones and lacks some. The sample has 65,000 to 85,000 clones, around 90% seen once. The starting material was CD4+ or CD8+ T cells sorted from blood, obtained in a trial of the OX40 agonist ivuxolimab. These receptors were obtained from an adult with an advanced solid tumor such as melanoma, head and neck, liver or kidney cancer.

The rearrangement joins TRBV29-1 to TRBJ1-1; 7 bases are shared with TRBD1. Looked up from germline, CDR1 is SQVTM and CDR2 is ANQGSEA. The CDR3 length is 13 residues. V was pared by 6 bases and J by 5 bases, with 9 bases of the junction left unmatched. Here the CDR3 reads CSVRDRVGTEAFF. CDR3 DNA: TGCAGCGTCCGTGACAGGGTAGGAACTGAAGCTTTCTTT. The whole variable domain, remainder taken from reference TRBV29-1 and TRBJ1-1, is SAVISQKPSRDICQRGTSLTIQCQVDSQVTMMFWYRQQPGQSLTLIATANQGSEATYESGFVIDKFPISRPNLTFSTLTVSNMSPEDSSIYLCSVRDRVGTEAFFGQGTRLTVV.

As regards this clone: One end of the junction varies from germline; a read error may be responsible. The rearrangement joins TRBV6-1 to TRBJ2-5, with TRBD2 matching over 8 bases. CDR1 is MNHNS and CDR2 is SASEGT in the germline V gene. The CDR3 extends over 12 amino acids. The CDR3 DNA sequence: TGTGCCAGCAGTGAGAGCCTCGGGCGGGGGGACTTC. Translated, it gives CASSESLGRGDF.

This sequence joins TRBV9 and TRBJ2-1; no reliable D call. V lost 1 base and J 2 bases, leaving 7 bases between the germline ends. This CDR3 contains 14 residues. Germline CDR1 reads SGDLS; CDR2 reads YYNGEE. CDR3 sequence: CASSVLGTYNEQFF. CDR3 nucleotide sequence: TGTGCCAGCAGCGTACTCGGAACCTACAATGAGCAGTTCTTC.

In the case of this clone: One junction end disagrees with the germline gene, perhaps due to a read error. The chain combines TRBV2 with TRBJ2-5, with a tentative D call TRBD2 (5 bases). This CDR3 region has 13 residues. CDR1 and CDR2 from the germline V gene are SNHLY and FYNNEI. Written as DNA, the CDR3 is TGTGCCAGCCGTGAGGGCATACAAGAGACCCAGTACTTC. This sequence encodes CASREGIQETQYF.

This chain joins TRBV30 and TRBJ2-1; 12 bases are shared with TRBD2. CDR1 is GTSNPN, CDR2 SVGIG, per germline (reference sequence). The CDR3 is 15 residues long. V gave up 3 bases and J gave up 10 bases; unmatched junction bases: 10. The CDR3: CAWRALAGGFLEQFF. The CDR3 nucleotides read TGTGCCTGGAGAGCTCTAGCGGGGGGGTTCTTAGAGCAGTTCTTC.

The chain is built from TRBV10-2 and TRBJ2-6; no firm D call. From germline, CDR1 is WSHSY and CDR2 SAAADI. The CDR3 covers 15 residues. V lost 4 bases, J lost 2 bases, and 9 bases lay in between. CDR3 coding DNA: TGCGCCAGCAGTGTTGAAGGGACTGGGGCCAACGTCCTGACTTTC. Its translation: CASSVEGTGANVLTF.

This clone has more than one count but fewer than ten. V usage is TRBV11-2 and J usage is TRBJ1-5; D unresolved. Trimming pared 0 bases from V and 3 bases from J, leaving 3 bases between. CDR3 length: 13 residues. Germline V gene data show CDR1 as SGHAT and CDR2 as FQNNGV. The CDR3 region has the DNA TGTGCCAGCAGCTTAGACTACAATCAGCCCCAGCATTTT. Amino acid sequence: CASSLDYNQPQHF. Full variable domain (rest looked up from reference TRBV11-2 and TRBJ1-5): EAGVAQSPRYKIIEKRQSVAFWCNPISGHATLYWYQQILGQGPKLLIQFQNNGVVDDSQLPKDRFSAERLKGVDSTLKIQPAKLEDSAVYLCASSLDYNQPQHFGDGTRLSIL.

The chain recombines TRBV5-5 with TRBJ1-5; 7 bases map to TRBD1. This CDR3 region has 14 residues. Trimming at V came to 2 bases and at J to 2 bases, leaving 1 base not matched to a gene. CDR1 and CDR2 (germline): SGHKS, YYEKEE (reference sequence). This chain's CDR3 is CASSFQGGNQPQHF. CDR3 DNA sequence: TGTGCCAGCAGCTTTCAGGGGGGCAATCAGCCCCAGCATTTT.

This clone showed up just once. The chain carries TRBV18 and TRBJ2-1; 7 positions agree with TRBD1. From germline, CDR1 is KGHSH and CDR2 LQKENI. This CDR3 is 16 amino acids long. The trim removed 3 bases at V and 7 bases at J, leaving 12 bases unmatched. CDR3 amino acids: CASSPDRDARLNEQFF. The CDR3 DNA sequence: TGTGCCAGCTCACCTGACAGGGACGCCAGGTTGAATGAGCAGTTCTTC.

This rearrangement joins TRBV5-1 to TRBJ2-1, with 12 bases identical to TRBD2. The CDR3 loop spans 18 amino acids. The germline V gene encodes CDR1 SGHRS and CDR2 YFSETQ. The V and J ends lost 2 bases and 3 bases, in that order; junction bases with no gene match: 9. The CDR3, as DNA: TGCGCCAGCAGCTTAAGGGTGCCGGGACTAGCGGGCTACAATGAGCAGTTCTTC. Translated, it gives CASSLRVPGLAGYNEQFF. The full variable domain, completed using reference TRBV5-1 and TRBJ2-1, is KAGVTQTPRYLIKTRGQQVTLSCSPISGHRSVSWYQQTPGQGLQFLFEYFSETQRNKGNFPGRFSGRQFSNSRSEMNVSTLELGDSALYLCASSLRVPGLAGYNEQFFGPGTRLTVL.

This clone has only one observation. V usage is TRBV6-5 and J usage is TRBJ1-4; 10 positions match TRBD1. The CDR3 runs 14 residues. Looked up from germline, CDR1 is MNHEY and CDR2 is SVGAGI. With V trimmed by 5 bases and J by 8 bases, 5 bases remained unmatched. The CDR3 loop is CASSADRGWEKLFF. CDR3 nucleotides: TGTGCCAGCAGTGCGGACAGGGGGTGGGAAAAACTGTTTTTT.

Regarding this clone: The same CDR3 arises from other DNA sequences in this sample as well. The chain links TRBV7-6 to TRBJ1-2, with D perhaps TRBD1 (5 bases). Per germline, CDR1 SGHVS and CDR2 FNYEAQ. With 4 bases removed from V and 7 bases from J, the gap between germline ends came to 13 bases. The CDR3 spans 13 residues. The CDR3 loop is CASSSVGGSGYTF. The CDR3 DNA sequence: TGTGCCAGCAGCTCCGTGGGGGGAAGTGGCTACACCTTC.

The CDR3 is CASSPSGTKQETQYF. The CDR3 bases are TGTGCCAGCAGTCCCTCCGGGACGAAGCAAGAGACCCAGTACTTC. V gene TRBV27 combines with J gene TRBJ2-5; tentatively, D is TRBD1 or TRBD2 (5 bases each). With 5 bases removed from V and 2 bases from J, the gap between germline ends came to 15 bases. This CDR3 is 15 amino acids long. Germline-derived CDR1 and CDR2 are MNHEY and SMNVEV (reference sequence).

The chain carries TRBV6-5 and TRBJ1-6; TRBD1 matches at 9 bases. V shed 0 bases, J shed 8 bases, and the junction held 5 bases outside the gene matches. Germline CDR1 and CDR2: MNHEY and SVGAGI. The CDR3 length is 16 residues. The CDR3 loop is CASSYSRDRDYSPLHF. CDR3 coding DNA: TGTGCCAGCAGTTACTCGAGGGACAGGGATTATTCACCCCTCCACTTT.

The V gene is TRBV6-1, the J gene TRBJ2-3, with D perhaps matching TRBD1 or TRBD2 (5 bases each). Germline CDR1 is MNHNS and CDR2 is SASEGT. The germline V and J ends were trimmed by 5 bases and 2 bases, with 8 bases remaining between them. The CDR3 sequence is 13 residues long. CDR3 in amino acids: CASSSGTTDTQYF. The CDR3 nucleotides read TGTGCCAGCAGTTCCGGGACCACAGATACGCAGTATTTT.

The chain carries TRBV9 and TRBJ2-7; D is unclear. The germline gives CDR1 SGDLS, CDR2 YYNGEE. The length of the CDR3 is 16 residues. Deletions cut 0 bases from V and 2 bases from J, with 15 bases between. The CDR3 here is CASSVGSGRLPYEQYF. In nucleotides, the CDR3 is TGTGCCAGCAGCGTAGGCTCGGGCCGTCTCCCCTACGAGCAGTACTTC.

V usage is TRBV21-1 and J usage is TRBJ2-5; the DNA was not used to check the table's D call, TRBD1. TRBV21-1 is a pseudogene. CDR3 size: 15 residues. CDR3 bases: TGTGCCAGCAGCAAAAAGGGGAGGACAGGGGAGACCCAGTACTTC. Its translation is CASSKKGRTGETQYF.

The genes are TRBV6-1 and TRBJ1-2, with unresolved D. This CDR3 is 13 amino acids long. Germline assignment: CDR1 MNHNS and CDR2 SASEGT. With 4 bases removed from V and 4 bases from J, the gap between germline ends came to 10 bases. This chain's CDR3 is CASSGEGGYGYTF. The CDR3 bases are TGTGCCAGCAGTGGTGAGGGCGGCTATGGCTACACCTTC.

The chain employs TRBV19 and TRBJ2-5; possibly TRBD2 for D (5 bases). From germline, CDR1 is LNHDA and CDR2 SQIVND (reference sequence). The V end lost 3 bases, the J end lost 5 bases, and 10 bases lay between the germline ends. This CDR3 has 13 residues. Written as DNA, the CDR3 is TGTGCCAGTAGTATCCGGGGTTCGGAGACCCAGTACTTC. Translating gives CASSIRGSETQYF.

The chain joins TRBV5-1 to TRBJ1-4; D gene uncertain. V lost 2 bases and J 4 bases, leaving 9 bases between the germline ends. The CDR3 is made up of 14 amino acids. Germline CDR1 is SGHRS and CDR2 is YFSETQ. The CDR3 is CASSFTSLNEKLFF. The CDR3 coding sequence is TGCGCCAGCAGCTTTACCAGCCTTAATGAAAAACTGTTTTTT.

V usage is TRBV4-1 and J usage is TRBJ2-5; TRBD1 matches 11 bases. CDR1 is MGHRA, CDR2 YSYEKL, per germline. The trim removed 0 bases at V and 6 bases at J, leaving 6 bases unmatched. This CDR3 has 16 residues. The CDR3 DNA follows: TGCGCCAGCAGCCAAGATATGGGACAGGGGGGTCAGACCCAGTACTTC. Translating gives CASSQDMGQGGQTQYF.

This clone has only one observation. The chain has TRBV19 and TRBJ2-5, with D unresolved. The germline V gene encodes CDR1 LNHDA and CDR2 SQIVND (reference sequence). The ends were cut back, 6 bases at V and 1 base at J, with 12 bases in the middle. The CDR3 spans 14 residues. CDR3 in amino acids: CASRSLERQETQYF. The CDR3 nucleotides are TGTGCCAGTAGGTCCTTGGAGCGCCAAGAGACCCAGTACTTC.

V is TRBV13 and J is TRBJ2-3; D perhaps matches TRBD1 (5 bases). This CDR3 is 15 amino acids long. Trimming cost V 0 bases and J 2 bases, with 9 bases left between them. CDR1 PRHDT and CDR2 FYEKMQ come from the germline V gene (reference sequence). The CDR3 protein is CASSLGSGITDTQYF. As DNA, the CDR3 is TGTGCCAGCAGCTTAGGCTCAGGGATCACAGATACGCAGTATTTT.